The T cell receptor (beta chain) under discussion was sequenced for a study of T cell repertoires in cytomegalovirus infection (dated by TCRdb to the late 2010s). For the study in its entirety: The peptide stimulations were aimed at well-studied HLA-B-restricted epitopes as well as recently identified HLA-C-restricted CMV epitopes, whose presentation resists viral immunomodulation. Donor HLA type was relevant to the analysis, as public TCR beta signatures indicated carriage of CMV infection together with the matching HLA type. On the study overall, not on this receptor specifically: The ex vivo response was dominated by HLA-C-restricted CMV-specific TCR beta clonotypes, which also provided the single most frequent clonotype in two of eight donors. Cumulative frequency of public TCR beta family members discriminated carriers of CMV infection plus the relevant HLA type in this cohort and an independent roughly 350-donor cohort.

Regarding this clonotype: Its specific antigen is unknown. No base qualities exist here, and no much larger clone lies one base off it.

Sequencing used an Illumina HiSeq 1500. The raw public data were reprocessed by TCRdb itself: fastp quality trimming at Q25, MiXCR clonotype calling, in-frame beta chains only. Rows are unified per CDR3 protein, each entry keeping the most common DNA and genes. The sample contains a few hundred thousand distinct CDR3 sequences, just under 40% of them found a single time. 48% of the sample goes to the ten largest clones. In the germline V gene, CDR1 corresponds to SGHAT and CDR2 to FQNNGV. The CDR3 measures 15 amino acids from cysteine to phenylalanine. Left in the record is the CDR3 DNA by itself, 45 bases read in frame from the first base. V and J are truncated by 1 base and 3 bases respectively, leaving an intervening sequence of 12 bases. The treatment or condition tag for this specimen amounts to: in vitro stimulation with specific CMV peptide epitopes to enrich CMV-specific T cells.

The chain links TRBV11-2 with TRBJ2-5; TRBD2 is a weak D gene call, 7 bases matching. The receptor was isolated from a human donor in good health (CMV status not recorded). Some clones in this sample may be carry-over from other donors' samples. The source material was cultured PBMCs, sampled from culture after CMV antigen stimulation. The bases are TGTGCCAGCAGCTTAGGGGGGGGCGATGAAGAGACCCAGTACTTC. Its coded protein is CASSLGGGDEETQYF.